The source of this T cell receptor (beta chain) is a study of patients and donors after allogeneic stem cell transplantation. This clonotype has more than one count but fewer than ten. Using its own MiXCR run on the RT-PCR reads, TCRdb lists one record per CDR3 protein. The table records about 410,000 distinct CDR3 sequences, approximately 16% of them present only once. Germline CDR1 SEHNR, CDR2 FQNEAQ (reference sequence). The CDR3 totals 14 residues. The V end lost 4 bases, the J end lost 5 bases, and 14 bases lay between the germline ends. J is TRBJ2-5 and V is TRBV7-9, with D maybe TRBD2 (6 bases). The sample comprised blood, either unsorted or a sorted T cell fraction (not recorded which). The TCR originated in a human donor who was either an allogeneic HSCT recipient or a stem cell or donor lymphocyte infusion donor (not recorded which). It is not recorded whose cells these are; they may come from a transplant donor. CDR3 residues: CASSSAGGGETQYF. As DNA, the CDR3 is TGTGCCAGCAGCTCAGCTGGGGGAGGCGAGACCCAGTACTTC.